This T cell receptor (beta chain) is from a study of blood T cell repertoires in COVID-19. Overall study: From the United States, Italy and Spain came samples of acute and convalescent COVID-19.

Germline CDR1 and CDR2: MGHDK and SYGVNS. After removal of 4 bases from V and 6 bases from J, the junction contained 2 bases not matched to a gene. CDR3 size: 12 residues. In the original analysis: Estimated nucleated cell counts came from reference gene primer amplification. Only in-frame clones appear in the TCRdb table, and some are missing; sequencing was by immunoSEQ multiplex PCR. V and J calls and clone size are copied from that table; D and trimming were computed from the DNA. The data show some 200,000 clones, 85% to 90% seen once. The genes are TRBV25-1 and TRBJ1-2; 7 bases fit TRBD1. The sequenced material came from peripheral blood. The receptor was isolated from a man aged 40-55 years with active or convalescent COVID-19. This CDR3 is CASSVQGNGYTF. DNA of the CDR3: TGTGCCAGCAGTGTACAGGGGAATGGCTACACCTTC.